This TCR beta chain was sequenced for a study of CD4 T cells in relation to SARS-CoV-2 and coronaviruses (dated by TCRdb to 2020 to 2023). As for the study more broadly: In the ViraFEST assay, PBMCs were cultured with antigen for about 11 days, after which TCR beta CDR3s were sequenced to identify clonal expansions specific to the antigen. At the level of individual TCR clonotypes, the study evaluated whether memory CD4+ T cells crossreact between the spike proteins of SARS-CoV-2 and those of common cold coronaviruses. Of the 12 convalescent patients, 8 were male and 4 were female, and two of the subjects were Hispanic. A different, Illumina-based TCR-beta assay was used to sequence expansion assays from other donors in the study. Using patient-derived lymphoblastoid cell lines, the shared crossreactive spike epitopes were mapped to their HLA restriction. The Adaptive Biotechnologies TCR-sequencing kit was used to sequence samples from a few pre-COVID donors and the naive versus memory experiments, whereas other data were Illumina-based. A median age of approximately 40 years, with a range of about 21 to 75 years, was recorded for the full convalescent cohort of 12 patients. Overall results and qualifications from the work: Crossreactivity analysis centred on spike protein, so crossreactivity against other viral proteins was not assessed. No donor contributed both pre-pandemic and post-infection samples, which limited tracing the source of pre-existing responses. Naive versus memory sequencing indicated that memory recall responses, rather than primary responses primed during culture, are detected by the assay. Crossreactive clones showed significantly weaker SARS-CoV-2-driven expansion than monoreactive clones, consistent with antigenic imprinting. The study was limited by small numbers of patients and tested TCRs. Approximately 69% of donors had memory CD4+ clonotypes that crossrecognized SARS-CoV-2 and at least one common cold coronavirus spike.

Looking up the germline V gene yields CDR1 SGHRS and CDR2 YFSETQ. Cut back by 4 bases and 0 bases, the V and J ends lie 17 bases apart. CDR3 length: 16 amino acids, cysteine to phenylalanine. Solely the CDR3 DNA is kept, with 48 bases framed from the first base. Points on this clone: Its antigen target is currently unknown. No base-level quality is on record; no much larger clone is a single base apart.

Naive and memory CD4+ T cells were separated from cryopreserved PBMCs by first enriching for CD4 and then performing EasySep naive CD4+ T cell enrichment. Sorted naive or memory CD4+ T cells (approximately 91,000) were cultured 1:1 with T cell-depleted PBMCs and CEF peptides for 10 days. Triplicate replicate wells were generally used for each peptide culture condition. Ficoll-Paque PLUS gradient centrifugation was used to isolate PBMCs from leukapheresis product or whole blood. PBMCs were either used fresh in the expansion assay or cryopreserved at -140 degrees C. The QIAamp Micro DNA Kit was used to extract genomic DNA from the CD4+ T cells. Survey-level immunoSEQ TCR-beta sequencing was performed on DNA from CEF-cultured naive and memory CD4+ T cells. Concerning the study's data processing: Preprocessing removed nonproductive sequences and CDR3s not starting with C, not ending with F or W, or shorter than 7 amino acids. Antigen-specific clonotypes were called with the MANAFEST web app on the basis of expansion relative to the reference and to other culture wells. A clone was considered positive if the clone showed significant expansion compared with the reference culture in 2 of 3 replicate wells at an FDR below 0.05. To be called positive, a clone also had to show significant expansion compared with every other tandem well and an odds ratio greater than 5. Cultured and uncultured naive and memory CD4+ repertoires were searched for previously identified spike- and CEF-reactive CDR3s. CDR3 homology was quantified as pairwise Levenshtein distance, calculated with the stringdist R package after three terminal residues were trimmed from each end. As stored in TCRdb, this immuneACCESS dataset retains in-frame rearrangements with V and J assigned. A fraction of the clones does not appear; measured against another copy, unresolved V genes explain less than half of the discrepancy, and the remainder lacks a known reason. That table furnishes V, J and clone size, whereas the DNA furnished D and trimming. Across this sample there are 30,000 to 45,000 clones, with roughly 82% seen only once. The top ten hold 20% of the sample.

Input material: memory CD4+ T cells from PBMCs, cultured in vitro. In light of the paper, this sample's cell subset or site label describes: memory (non-naive) CD4+ T cells. The rearrangement joined TRBV5-1 to TRBJ2-7; a tentative D call is TRBD1 (6 bases match). The TCR was taken from an adult with COVID-19. CDR3 protein: CASSRMGTQFSYEQYF. The bases read TGCGCCAGCAGCCGCATGGGGACACAATTCTCCTACGAGCAGTACTTC.